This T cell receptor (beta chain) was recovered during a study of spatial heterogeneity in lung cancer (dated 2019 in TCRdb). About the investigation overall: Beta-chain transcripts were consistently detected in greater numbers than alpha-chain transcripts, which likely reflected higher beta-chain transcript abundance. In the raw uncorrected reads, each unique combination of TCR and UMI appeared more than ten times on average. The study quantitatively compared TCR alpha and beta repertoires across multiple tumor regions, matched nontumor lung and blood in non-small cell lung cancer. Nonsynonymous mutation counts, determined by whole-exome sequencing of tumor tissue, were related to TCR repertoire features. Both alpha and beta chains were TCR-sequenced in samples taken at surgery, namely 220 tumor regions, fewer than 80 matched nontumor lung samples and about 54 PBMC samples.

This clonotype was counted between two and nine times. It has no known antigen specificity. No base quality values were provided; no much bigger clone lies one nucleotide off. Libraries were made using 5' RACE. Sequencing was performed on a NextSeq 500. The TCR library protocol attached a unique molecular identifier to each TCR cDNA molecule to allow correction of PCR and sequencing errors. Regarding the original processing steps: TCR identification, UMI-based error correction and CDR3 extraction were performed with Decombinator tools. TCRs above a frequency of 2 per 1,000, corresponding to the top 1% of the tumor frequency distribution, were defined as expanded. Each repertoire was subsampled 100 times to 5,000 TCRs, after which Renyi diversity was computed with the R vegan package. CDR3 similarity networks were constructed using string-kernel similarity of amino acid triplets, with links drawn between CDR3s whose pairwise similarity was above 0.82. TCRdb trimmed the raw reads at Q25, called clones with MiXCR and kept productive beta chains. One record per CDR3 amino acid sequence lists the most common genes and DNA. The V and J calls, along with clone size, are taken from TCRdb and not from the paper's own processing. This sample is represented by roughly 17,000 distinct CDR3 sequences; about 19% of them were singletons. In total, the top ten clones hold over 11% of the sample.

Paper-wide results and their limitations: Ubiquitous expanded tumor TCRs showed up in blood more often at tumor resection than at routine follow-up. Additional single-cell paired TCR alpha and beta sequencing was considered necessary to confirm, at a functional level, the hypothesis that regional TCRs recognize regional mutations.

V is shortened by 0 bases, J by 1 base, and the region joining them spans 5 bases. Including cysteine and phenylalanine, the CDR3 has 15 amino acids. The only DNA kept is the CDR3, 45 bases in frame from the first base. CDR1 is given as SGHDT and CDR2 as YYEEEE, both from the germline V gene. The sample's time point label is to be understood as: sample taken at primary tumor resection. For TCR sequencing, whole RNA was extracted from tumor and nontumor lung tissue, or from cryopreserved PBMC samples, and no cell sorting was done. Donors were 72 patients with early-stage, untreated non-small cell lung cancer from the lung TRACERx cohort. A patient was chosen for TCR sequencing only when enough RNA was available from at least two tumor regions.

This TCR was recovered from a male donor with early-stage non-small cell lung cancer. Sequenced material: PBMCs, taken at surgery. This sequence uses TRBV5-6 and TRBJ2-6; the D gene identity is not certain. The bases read TGTGCCAGCAGCTTGGGAAGGTCTGGGGCCAACGTCCTGACTTTC. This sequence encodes CASSLGRSGANVLTF.